Shown below are 32 T cell receptor beta chains from a single sample sequenced in a study of blood T cell repertoires in COVID-19. Sequencing was performed with immunoSEQ multiplex PCR; in TCRdb, only in-frame clones are kept and a portion is missing. The table records approximately 200,000 clones, about 90% of them present only once. The sequenced material came from PBMCs or T cells enriched from blood (not recorded which). All receptors come from a man aged 25 to 40 who had recovered from COVID-19.

This clone showed up just once. This chain joins TRBV16 and TRBJ1-5; 11 bases line up with TRBD1. The CDR3 covers 14 residues. The germline gives CDR1 KGHSY, CDR2 FQNENV. V lost 4 bases, J lost 5 bases, and 1 base stayed unmatched. The CDR3, as DNA: TGTGCCAGCAGCCGGACAGGGGGCGATCAGCCCCAGCATTTT. This translates into CASSRTGGDQPQHF.

V usage is TRBV4-1 and J usage is TRBJ2-1, with 7 bases aligning to TRBD2. J gave up 0 bases and V 5 bases, and 10 bases lay outside the gene matches. CDR1 MGHRA and CDR2 YSYEKL come from the germline V gene. This CDR3 has 17 residues. CDR3 DNA sequence: TGCGCCAGCAGCGTCCTTCTAGCGGTTAGCTCCTACAATGAGCAGTTCTTC. Its protein is CASSVLLAVSSYNEQFF.

A few counts support this clone. The chain recombines TRBV7-9 with TRBJ2-1; 7 bases are shared with TRBD2. This CDR3 contains 15 residues. The V gene's germline CDR1 is SEHNR and CDR2 FQNEAQ (reference sequence). Trimming removed 8 bases from V and 7 bases from J; junction bases left unmatched: 14. The CDR3 protein is CASHLPGGILNEQFF. DNA for the CDR3: TGTGCCAGCCATCTACCGGGAGGTATCTTAAATGAGCAGTTCTTC.

The V and J genes are TRBV13 and TRBJ1-1, with D unclear. V shed 8 bases and J shed 1 base, with 14 bases lying between them. The length of the CDR3 is 14 residues. Germline lookup yields CDR1 PRHDT and CDR2 FYEKMQ (reference sequence). CDR3: CASRVSGRNTEAFF. The CDR3 DNA is TGTGCCAGCCGCGTGTCGGGGAGGAACACTGAAGCTTTCTTT. The complete variable domain, with remaining parts taken from reference TRBV13 and TRBJ1-1, reads AAGVIQSPRHLIKEKRETATLKCYPIPRHDTVYWYQQGPGQDPQFLISFYEKMQSDKGSIPDRFSAQQFSDYHSELNMSSLELGDSALYFCASRVSGRNTEAFFGQGTRLTVV.

This clone was counted between two and nine times. This rearrangement joins TRBV2 to TRBJ1-4; D gene unclear. Looked up from germline, CDR1 is SNHLY and CDR2 is FYNNEI. The V and J ends lost 4 bases and 3 bases respectively, with 9 bases between them. The CDR3 contains 14 residues. CDR3 residues: CASSARLSNEKLFF. For the CDR3, the DNA is TGTGCCAGCAGTGCTCGACTATCTAATGAAAAACTGTTTTTT.

This chain connects TRBV7-2 to TRBJ2-4; TRBD1 aligns across 11 bases. The trim removed 3 bases at V and 4 bases at J, leaving 5 bases unmatched. The CDR3 loop spans 16 amino acids. Germline values: CDR1 SGHTA, CDR2 FQGNSA. For the CDR3, the DNA is TGTGCCAGCAGCTTGGGGACAGGGGGACTTAAAAACATTCAGTACTTC. This codes for CASSLGTGGLKNIQYF.

The rearrangement joins TRBV20-1 to TRBJ2-3, with D unresolved. This CDR3 comprises 11 residues. V lost 2 bases to trimming and J lost 5 bases, with 5 bases between them. The V gene's germline CDR1 is DFQATT and CDR2 SNEGSKA (reference sequence). The CDR3 protein is CSARPKDTQYF. In DNA, the CDR3 is TGCAGTGCTAGACCTAAAGATACGCAGTATTTT.

The rearrangement links TRBV6-5 to TRBJ1-1; perhaps TRBD1 as D (5 bases). V gave up 7 bases and J gave up 0 bases, with 9 bases separating them. Germline lookup yields CDR1 MNHEY and CDR2 SVGAGI. The CDR3 consists of 13 residues. The CDR3 sequence is CASIGGMNTEAFF. CDR3 DNA: TGTGCCAGCATCGGGGGAATGAACACTGAAGCTTTCTTT.

The rearrangement joins TRBV3-1 (or the pseudogene TRBV3-2) to TRBJ2-1; unclear D gene. Germline V gene data show CDR1 as LGHDT and CDR2 as YNNKEL (reference sequence). The CDR3 is 12 residues long. The V gene lost 1 base and the J gene lost 6 bases, with 4 bases spanning the gap. The CDR3 coding sequence is TGTGCCAGCAGCCAAGTTCGCAATGAGCAGTTCTTC. Translation: CASSQVRNEQFF.

The V and J genes are TRBV9 and TRBJ2-7; TRBD2 matches 10 bases. Germline assignment: CDR1 SGDLS and CDR2 YYNGEE. The CDR3 is made up of 15 amino acids. V dropped 3 bases and J dropped 2; count of bases not matched to a gene: 5. CDR3 protein: CASSGQSGGAYEQYF. In DNA form, the CDR3 reads TGTGCCAGCAGCGGACAGAGCGGGGGGGCCTACGAGCAGTACTTC.

This clone came up many times. V and J are TRBV5-4 and TRBJ1-2; 11 bases map to TRBD1. Unmatched junction bases numbered 6, after V lost 4 bases and J lost 4 bases. CDR3 length: 15 residues. Germline loops: CDR1 SGHNT, CDR2 YYREEE (reference sequence). CDR3 in amino acids: CASSAAGTGGYGYTF. DNA of the CDR3: TGTGCCAGCAGCGCGGCCGGGACAGGGGGCTATGGCTACACCTTC.

The chain couples TRBV13 to TRBJ1-1; unclear D gene. The CDR3 loop spans 15 amino acids. V lost 3 bases, J lost 0 bases, and 11 bases lay in between. Germline V gives CDR1 PRHDT, CDR2 FYEKMQ (reference sequence). CDR3 amino acids: CASSLQEALNTEAFF. Here the CDR3 DNA reads TGTGCCAGCAGCTTGCAGGAGGCCTTGAACACTGAAGCTTTCTTT.

The chain has TRBV30 and TRBJ1-4, with D tentatively TRBD1 (6 bases). Germline CDR1 and CDR2: GTSNPN and SVGIG (reference sequence). The CDR3 length is 13 residues. Trimming removed 3 bases from V and 5 bases from J, with 10 bases in between. CDR3 in amino acids: CAWRDSGNEKLFF. The DNA of the CDR3 is TGTGCCTGGAGGGACAGTGGAAATGAAAAACTGTTTTTT.

The chain links TRBV24-1 to TRBJ2-7, with D unresolved. CDR1 KGHDR and CDR2 SFDVKD come from the germline V gene. This CDR3 has 14 amino acids. V was pared by 3 bases and J by 0 bases, with 8 bases between. The CDR3 region is CATSDADSSYEQYF. CDR3 bases: TGTGCCACCAGTGATGCCGACTCCTCCTACGAGCAGTACTTC.

The chain couples TRBV9 to TRBJ1-1, with D unclear. Germline assignment: CDR1 SGDLS and CDR2 YYNGEE. Trimming removed 3 bases from V and 1 base from J, with 10 bases in between. The CDR3 contains 14 residues. The CDR3 is CASSAREGNTEAFF. The CDR3, as DNA: TGTGCCAGCAGCGCCCGGGAGGGGAACACTGAAGCTTTCTTT.

The CDR3 reads CASSPQNLNTEAFF. CDR3 coding DNA: TGTGCCAGCAGCCCACAAAACCTGAACACTGAAGCTTTCTTT. J is TRBJ1-1 and V is TRBV11-2; D gene unclear. The CDR3 extends over 14 amino acids. Germline V gene lookup returns CDR1 SGHAT and CDR2 FQNNGV. Deletions cut 5 bases from V and 0 bases from J, with 10 bases between.

To note about this clone: The sample contains more than one DNA sequence encoding this CDR3. This sequence joins TRBV6-5 and TRBJ1-5; 11 bases map to TRBD1. V lost 8 bases and J lost 4; bases outside the gene matches: 4. The V gene's germline CDR1 is MNHEY and CDR2 SVGAGI. This CDR3 has 14 amino acids. The CDR3 nucleotides read TGTGCCAGCCGGACAGGGGGCGGGAATCAGCCCCAGCATTTT. Amino acid sequence: CASRTGGGNQPQHF.

The chain couples TRBV9 to TRBJ1-1; 8 bases map to TRBD1. CDR1 and CDR2 from the germline V gene are SGDLS and YYNGEE. V trimming: 1 base; J trimming: 4 bases; junction bases outside the gene matches: 3. The CDR3 totals 14 residues. The CDR3 DNA reads as TGTGCCAGCAGCGTAAAACAGGGGGGCACTGAAGCTTTCTTT. Translation gives CASSVKQGGTEAFF.

The chain links TRBV24-1 to TRBJ1-2; TRBD1 matches 10 bases. In germline, CDR1 is KGHDR, CDR2 SFDVKD. The V gene end was trimmed by 7 bases and the J gene end by 3 bases; junction bases not matched to a gene: 7. This CDR3 spans 15 amino acids. The CDR3 coding sequence is TGTGCCACCAGCACCGGGACAGGGGAAGACTATGGCTACACCTTC. Encoded protein: CATSTGTGEDYGYTF.

CDR3 sequence: CAWTGDRGQDEKLFF. In DNA, the CDR3 is TGTGCCTGGACCGGTGACAGGGGGCAAGATGAAAAACTGTTTTTT. The chain links TRBV30 to TRBJ1-4; 10 bases fit TRBD1. V shed 4 bases, J shed 6 bases, and the junction held 8 bases outside the gene matches. CDR3 length: 15 amino acids. The V gene's germline CDR1 is GTSNPN and CDR2 SVGIG (reference sequence).

As DNA, the CDR3 is TGCAGCGTTAAGCGGGAGGACCACAATGAGCAGTTCTTC. Protein: CSVKREDHNEQFF. The V gene is TRBV29-1, the J gene TRBJ2-1; 9 nucleotides match TRBD2. The CDR3 contains 13 residues. The V gene end was trimmed by 5 bases and the J gene end by 5 bases; junction bases not matched to a gene: 4. From germline, CDR1 is SQVTM and CDR2 ANQGSEA.

The chain is built from TRBV2 and TRBJ1-2; 7 bases line up with TRBD1. Germline V gives CDR1 SNHLY, CDR2 FYNNEI. Trimming removed 6 bases from V and 6 bases from J; junction bases left unmatched: 4. The CDR3 sequence is 12 residues long. Here the CDR3 DNA reads TGTGCCAGCAGAGACAGGGATCATGGCTACACCTTC. It translates to CASRDRDHGYTF. The full variable domain, with the rest looked up from reference TRBV2 and TRBJ1-2, is EPEVTQTPSHQVTQMGQEVILRCVPISNHLYFYWYRQILGQKVEFLVSFYNNEISEKSEIFDDQFSVERPDGSNFTLKIRSTKLEDSAMYFCASRDRDHGYTFGSGTRLTVV.

This chain uses TRBV2 with TRBJ2-7; maybe TRBD1 (6 bases). The CDR3 consists of 13 residues. V was shortened by 4 bases and J by 4 bases, with 11 bases between the two germline ends. Germline V gene lookup returns CDR1 SNHLY and CDR2 FYNNEI. In DNA form, the CDR3 reads TGTGCCAGCAGTGTAGGACAGTTTTACGAGCAGTACTTC. Translated: CASSVGQFYEQYF.

The gene calls are TRBV28 and TRBJ1-6; 8 positions match TRBD1. Germline V gives CDR1 MDHEN, CDR2 SYDVKM. V dropped 1 base and J dropped 9; count of bases not matched to a gene: 2. This CDR3 contains 14 residues. This CDR3 reads CASSLLDRVSPLHF. The CDR3 nucleotides read TGTGCCAGCAGTTTATTGGACAGGGTTTCACCCCTCCACTTT.

This sequence joins TRBV25-1 and TRBJ1-3; D call uncertain. The CDR3 totals 15 residues. Between the trimmed V and J ends, which lost 5 bases and 2 bases, there was a span of 13 bases. Germline V gene data show CDR1 as MGHDK and CDR2 as SYGVNS. The CDR3 sequence is CASSPGALAGNTIYF. For the CDR3, the DNA is TGTGCCAGCAGTCCGGGAGCTTTGGCTGGAAACACCATATATTTT.

The chain carries TRBV13 and TRBJ1-2; 10 bases match TRBD1. V trimming: 5 bases; J trimming: 3 bases; junction bases outside the gene matches: 6. Germline values: CDR1 PRHDT, CDR2 FYEKMQ (reference sequence). This CDR3 region has 15 residues. The CDR3 DNA is TGTGCCAGCAGCCCGGGACAGGGGCAAGACTATGGCTACACCTTC. Its translation: CASSPGQGQDYGYTF.

The CDR3 is CATSRNYRLRSYNEQFF. The CDR3 DNA follows: TGTGCCACCAGCAGGAATTACAGGCTACGGAGCTACAATGAGCAGTTCTTC. This chain uses TRBV15 with TRBJ2-1; a weak D match, TRBD1 (5 bases). The CDR3 sequence is 17 residues long. Germline values: CDR1 LNHNV, CDR2 YYDKDF (reference sequence). V gave up 3 bases and J gave up 3 bases, with 18 bases separating them.

A few counts support this clone. The chain is built from TRBV6-1 and TRBJ2-2; TRBD2 matches 7 bases. Germline trimming cut 3 bases from V and 6 bases from J; bases unmatched to any gene: 4. CDR3 size: 14 residues. Per germline, CDR1 MNHNS and CDR2 SASEGT. CDR3 amino acids: CASSDGREAGELFF. In DNA form, the CDR3 reads TGTGCCAGCAGTGATGGACGGGAGGCCGGGGAGCTGTTTTTT.

V usage is TRBV12-3 or TRBV12-4 and J usage is TRBJ1-6, with no clear D. Trimming shortened V by 8 bases and J by 8 bases, and 13 bases separated the two germline ends. This CDR3 comprises 13 residues. The CDR3, as DNA: TGTGCCAGCTCCCGGTTAGTCGATTCACCCCTCCACTTT. Protein: CASSRLVDSPLHF.

The gene calls are TRBV28 and TRBJ2-1, with TRBD2 matching 8 bases. After removal of 0 bases from V and 8 bases from J, the junction contained 12 bases not matched to a gene. This CDR3 region has 17 residues. The germline gives CDR1 MDHEN, CDR2 SYDVKM. DNA of the CDR3: TGTGCCAGCAGTTTATGGATGCCGAGGACTAGCAAGCATGAGCAGTTCTTC. It codes for CASSLWMPRTSKHEQFF.

This chain links TRBV11-2 with TRBJ1-3; 7 nucleotides align to TRBD1. V was pared by 4 bases and J by 0 bases, with 9 bases of the junction left unmatched. Germline CDR1 SGHAT, CDR2 FQNNGV. The CDR3 extends over 17 amino acids. CDR3 protein: CASSSYSRQGSGNTIYF. DNA of the CDR3: TGTGCCAGCAGCTCGTATTCCCGACAGGGCTCTGGAAACACCATATATTTT. Filled out from reference TRBV11-2 and TRBJ1-3, the complete variable domain reads EAGVAQSPRYKIIEKRQSVAFWCNPISGHATLYWYQQILGQGPKLLIQFQNNGVVDDSQLPKDRFSAERLKGVDSTLKIQPAKLEDSAVYLCASSSYSRQGSGNTIYFGEGSWLTVV.

The V and J genes are TRBV5-4 and TRBJ1-1, with 7 bases identical to TRBD1. V lost 4 bases to trimming and J lost 4 bases; unmatched junction nucleotides: 10. Germline loops: CDR1 SGHNT, CDR2 YYREEE (reference sequence). CDR3 size: 15 residues. CDR3 DNA: TGTGCCAGCAGCCCAAAACAGGGGTTGGGCACTGAAGCTTTCTTT. It is translated as CASSPKQGLGTEAFF.